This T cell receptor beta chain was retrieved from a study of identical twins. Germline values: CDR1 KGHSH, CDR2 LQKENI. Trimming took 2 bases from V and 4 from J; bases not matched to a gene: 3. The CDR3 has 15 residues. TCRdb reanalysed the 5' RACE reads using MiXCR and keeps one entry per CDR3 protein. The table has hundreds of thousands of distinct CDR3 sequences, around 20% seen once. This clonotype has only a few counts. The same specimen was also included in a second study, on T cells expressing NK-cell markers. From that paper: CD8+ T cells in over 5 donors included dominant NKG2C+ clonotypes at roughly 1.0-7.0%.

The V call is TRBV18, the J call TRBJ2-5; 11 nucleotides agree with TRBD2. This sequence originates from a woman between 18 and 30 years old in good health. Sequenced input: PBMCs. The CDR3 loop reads CASSPGTSGSETQYF. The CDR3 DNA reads TGTGCCAGCTCACCAGGGACTAGCGGTTCAGAGACCCAGTACTTC. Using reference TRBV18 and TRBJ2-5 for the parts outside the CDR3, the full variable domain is NAGVMQNPRHLVRRRGQEARLRCSPMKGHSHVYWYRQLPEEGLKFMVYLQKENIIDESGMPKERFSAEFPKEGPSILRIQQVVRGDSAAYFCASSPGTSGSETQYFGPGTRLLVL.